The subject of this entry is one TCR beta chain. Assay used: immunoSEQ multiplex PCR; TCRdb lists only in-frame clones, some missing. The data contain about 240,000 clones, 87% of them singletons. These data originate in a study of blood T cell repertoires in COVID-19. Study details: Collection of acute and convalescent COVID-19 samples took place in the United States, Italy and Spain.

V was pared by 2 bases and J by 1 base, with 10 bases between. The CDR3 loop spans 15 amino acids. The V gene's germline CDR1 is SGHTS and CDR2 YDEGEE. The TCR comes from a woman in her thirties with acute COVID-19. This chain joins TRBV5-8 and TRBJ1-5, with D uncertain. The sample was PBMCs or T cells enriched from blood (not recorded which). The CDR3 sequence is CASSFGQISNQPQHF. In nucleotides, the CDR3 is TGTGCCAGCAGCTTTGGGCAGATCAGCAATCAGCCCCAGCATTTT.